The following is a TCR beta chain sequence with its context. The antigen remains undetermined. The method was immunoSEQ multiplex PCR; TCRdb's version includes in-frame clones alone and lacks a portion of them. The table shows about 120,000 clones, with 88% occurring only once. Trimming pared 11 bases from V and 2 bases from J, leaving 15 bases between. This CDR3 comprises 14 residues. Germline V gives CDR1 KGHDR, CDR2 SFDVKD. These data originate in a study of T cell responses to AZD1222 COVID-19 vaccine. Overall study results and limits: Vaccine-related CD4 TCRs covered spike, predominating at 160-218 and 743-854.

This sequence originates from an adult in good health. The source was peripheral blood, collected on day 0 of MenACWY control vaccination. This chain joins TRBV24-1 and TRBJ2-1; D ambiguous. CDR3: CAILVLGPYNEQFF. CDR3 in DNA: TGTGCCATCTTAGTCCTTGGGCCCTACAATGAGCAGTTCTTC.